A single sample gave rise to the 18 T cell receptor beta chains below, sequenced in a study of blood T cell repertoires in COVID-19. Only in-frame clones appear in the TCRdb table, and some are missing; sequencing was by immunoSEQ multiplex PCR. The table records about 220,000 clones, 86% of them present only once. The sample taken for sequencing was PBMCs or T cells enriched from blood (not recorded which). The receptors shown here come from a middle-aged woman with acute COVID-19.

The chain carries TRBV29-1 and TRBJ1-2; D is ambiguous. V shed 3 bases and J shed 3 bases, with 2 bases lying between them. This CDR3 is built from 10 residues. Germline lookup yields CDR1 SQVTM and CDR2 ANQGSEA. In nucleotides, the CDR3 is TGCAGCGTTGACTACTATGGCTACACCTTC. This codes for CSVDYYGYTF.

The CDR3 nucleotides read TGTGCCAGTAGTAGAAGAGAAGTGAACACTGAAGCTTTCTTT. Residues: CASSRREVNTEAFF. The chain recombines TRBV19 with TRBJ1-1; D gene unclear. The germline gives CDR1 LNHDA, CDR2 SQIVND (reference sequence). V lost 4 bases and J 0 bases, leaving 9 bases between the germline ends. The CDR3 length is 14 residues.

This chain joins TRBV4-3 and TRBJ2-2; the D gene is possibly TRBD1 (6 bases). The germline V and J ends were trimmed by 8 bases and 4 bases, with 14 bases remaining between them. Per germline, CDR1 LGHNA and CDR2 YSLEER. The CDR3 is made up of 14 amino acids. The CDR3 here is CASGTTGTTGELFF. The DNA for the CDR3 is TGCGCCAGCGGAACTACAGGGACCACCGGGGAGCTGTTTTTT.

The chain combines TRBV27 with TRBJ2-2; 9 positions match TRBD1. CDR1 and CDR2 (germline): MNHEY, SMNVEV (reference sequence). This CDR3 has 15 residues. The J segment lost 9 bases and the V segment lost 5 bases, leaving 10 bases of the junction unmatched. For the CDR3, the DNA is TGTGCCAGCAGTAAACAGGGGGCGATTTACCGGGAGCTGTTTTTT. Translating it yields CASSKQGAIYRELFF.

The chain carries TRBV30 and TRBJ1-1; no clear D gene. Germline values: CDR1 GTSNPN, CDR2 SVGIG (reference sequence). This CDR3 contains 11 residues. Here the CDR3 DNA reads TGTTCTTTGGAGAGTAAAGGCACAGCTTTCTTT. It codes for CSLESKGTAFF.

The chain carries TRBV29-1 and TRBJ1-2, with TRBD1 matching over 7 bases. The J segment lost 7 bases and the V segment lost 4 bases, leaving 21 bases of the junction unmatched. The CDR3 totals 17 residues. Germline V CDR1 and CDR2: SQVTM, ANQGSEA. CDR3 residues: CSVATSDRTSAGAGYTF. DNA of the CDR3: TGCAGCGTTGCTACCTCGGACAGGACATCGGCTGGAGCTGGCTACACCTTC.

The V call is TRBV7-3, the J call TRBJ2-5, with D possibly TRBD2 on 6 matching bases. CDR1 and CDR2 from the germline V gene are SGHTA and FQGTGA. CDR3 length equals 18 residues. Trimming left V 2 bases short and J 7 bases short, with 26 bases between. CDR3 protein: CASSLSEVRGTNQVTQYF. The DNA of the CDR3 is TGTGCCAGCAGCTTATCCGAAGTGCGGGGCACGAATCAGGTGACCCAGTACTTC.

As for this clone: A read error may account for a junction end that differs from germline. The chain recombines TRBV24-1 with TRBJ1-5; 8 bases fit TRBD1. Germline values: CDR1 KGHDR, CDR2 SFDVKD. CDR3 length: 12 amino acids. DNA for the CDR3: TGTGCCATCAGTACAGGGGGAAAGCCCCAGCATTTT. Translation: CAISTGGKPQHF.

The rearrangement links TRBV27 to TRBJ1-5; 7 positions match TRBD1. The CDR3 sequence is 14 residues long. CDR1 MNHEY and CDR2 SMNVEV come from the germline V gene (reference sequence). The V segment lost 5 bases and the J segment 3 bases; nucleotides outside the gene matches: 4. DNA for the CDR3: TGTGCCAGCAGTATAGGGACAGCCAATCAGCCCCAGCATTTT. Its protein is CASSIGTANQPQHF.

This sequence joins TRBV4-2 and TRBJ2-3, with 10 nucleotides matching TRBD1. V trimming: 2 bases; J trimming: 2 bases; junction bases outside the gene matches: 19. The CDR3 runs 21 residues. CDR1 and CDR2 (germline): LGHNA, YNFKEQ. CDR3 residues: CASSQPIVRGTGEFPTDTQYF. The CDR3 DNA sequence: TGTGCCAGCAGCCAACCAATTGTCCGCGGGACAGGGGAATTCCCCACAGATACGCAGTATTTT.

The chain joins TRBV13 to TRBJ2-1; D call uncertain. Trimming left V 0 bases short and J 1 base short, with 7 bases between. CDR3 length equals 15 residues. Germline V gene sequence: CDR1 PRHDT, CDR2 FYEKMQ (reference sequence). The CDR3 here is CASSLGSRSYNEQFF. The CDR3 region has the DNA TGTGCCAGCAGCTTAGGGTCGAGATCCTACAATGAGCAGTTCTTC.

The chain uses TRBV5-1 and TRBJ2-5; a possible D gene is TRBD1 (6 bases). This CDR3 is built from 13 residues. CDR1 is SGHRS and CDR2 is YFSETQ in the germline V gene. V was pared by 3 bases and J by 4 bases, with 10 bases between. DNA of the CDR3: TGCGCCAGCAGCTACAGGGCCGGAGAGACCCAGTACTTC. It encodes CASSYRAGETQYF.

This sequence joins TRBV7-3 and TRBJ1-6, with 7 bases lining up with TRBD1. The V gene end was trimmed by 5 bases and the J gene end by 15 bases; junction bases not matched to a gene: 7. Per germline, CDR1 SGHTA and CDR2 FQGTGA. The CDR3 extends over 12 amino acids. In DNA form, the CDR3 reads TGTGCCAGCAGCGCCTCAGGGGGTCACCTCCACTTT. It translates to CASSASGGHLHF.

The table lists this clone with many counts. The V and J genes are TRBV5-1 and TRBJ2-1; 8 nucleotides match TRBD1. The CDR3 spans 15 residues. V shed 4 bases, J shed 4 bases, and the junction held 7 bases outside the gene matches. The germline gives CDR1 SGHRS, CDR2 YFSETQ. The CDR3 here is CASSQGQGSYNEQFF. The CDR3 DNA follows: TGCGCCAGCAGCCAAGGACAGGGTTCTTACAATGAGCAGTTCTTC.

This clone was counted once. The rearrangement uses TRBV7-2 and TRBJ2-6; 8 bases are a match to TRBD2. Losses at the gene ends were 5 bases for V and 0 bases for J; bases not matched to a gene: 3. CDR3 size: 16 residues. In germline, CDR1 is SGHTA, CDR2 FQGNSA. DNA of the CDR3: TGTGCCAGCAGCACGGGGGGGCGCTCTGGGGCCAACGTCCTGACTTTC. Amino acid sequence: CASSTGGRSGANVLTF.

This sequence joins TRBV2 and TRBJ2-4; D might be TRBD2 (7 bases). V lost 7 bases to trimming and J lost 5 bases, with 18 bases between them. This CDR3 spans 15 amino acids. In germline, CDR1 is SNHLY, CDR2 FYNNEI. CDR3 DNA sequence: TGTGCCAGCACGCGATGGGGGGGCAGGGAAAACATTCAGTACTTC. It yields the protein CASTRWGGRENIQYF.

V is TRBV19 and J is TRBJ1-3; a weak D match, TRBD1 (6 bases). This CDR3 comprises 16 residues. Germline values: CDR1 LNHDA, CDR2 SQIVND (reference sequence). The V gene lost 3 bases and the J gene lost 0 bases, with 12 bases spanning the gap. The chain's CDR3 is CASSIGGAASGNTIYF. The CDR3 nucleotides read TGTGCCAGTAGTATTGGGGGGGCCGCCTCTGGAAACACCATATATTTT.

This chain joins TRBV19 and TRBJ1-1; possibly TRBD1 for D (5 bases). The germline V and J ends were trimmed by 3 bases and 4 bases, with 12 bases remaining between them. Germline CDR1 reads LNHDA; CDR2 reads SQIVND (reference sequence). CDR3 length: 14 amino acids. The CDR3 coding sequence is TGTGCCAGTAGTATCGGGGGGAGTGGCACTGAAGCTTTCTTT. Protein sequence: CASSIGGSGTEAFF.